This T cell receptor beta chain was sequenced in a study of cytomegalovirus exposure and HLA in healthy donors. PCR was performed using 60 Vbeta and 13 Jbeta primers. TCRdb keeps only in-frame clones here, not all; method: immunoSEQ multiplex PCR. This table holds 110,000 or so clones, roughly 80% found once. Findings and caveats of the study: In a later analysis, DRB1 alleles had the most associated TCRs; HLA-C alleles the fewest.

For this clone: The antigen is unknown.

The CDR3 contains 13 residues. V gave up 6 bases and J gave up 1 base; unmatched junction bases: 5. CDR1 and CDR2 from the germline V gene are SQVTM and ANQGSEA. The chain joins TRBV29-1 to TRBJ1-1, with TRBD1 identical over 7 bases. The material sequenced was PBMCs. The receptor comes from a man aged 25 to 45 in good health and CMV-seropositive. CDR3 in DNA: TGCAGCGTCTTGGGACAGCCGAACACTGAAGCTTTCTTT. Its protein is CSVLGQPNTEAFF.